Each of the 2 T cell receptor beta chains below was sequenced from the same sample in a study of vaccination effects on CD4 cells after COVID-19. Libraries were prepared by immunoSEQ multiplex PCR; TCRdb keeps only in-frame clonotypes and omits some of them. Of 42,000 or so clones listed, around 70% are singletons. Once cultured for roughly ten days, the cells underwent separation to obtain CD4+ T cells. Vaccination of participants consisted of two doses of either the BNT162b2 or mRNA-1273 vaccine. The antigens of these receptors remain unknown. The material sequenced was CD4+ T cells from PBMCs cultured without peptide, taken after COVID-19 vaccination. The origin of the receptors is a human donor who received a COVID-19 vaccine.

The genes are TRBV7-9 and TRBJ1-1; perhaps TRBD1 as D (5 bases). The CDR3 length is 16 residues. V was shortened by 4 bases and J by 3 bases, with 18 bases between the two germline ends. Germline V gene lookup returns CDR1 SEHNR and CDR2 FQNEAQ (reference sequence). In nucleotides, the CDR3 is TGTGCCAGCAGCTCCTATCTGGGTCCGGGGGACACTGAAGCTTTCTTT. Translated, it gives CASSSYLGPGDTEAFF.

The V call is TRBV2, the J call TRBJ1-5; 8 bases are a match to TRBD1. The germline CDR1 and CDR2 sequences are SNHLY and FYNNEI. CDR3 size: 15 residues. V lost 6 bases, J lost 6 bases, and 10 bases stayed unmatched. The CDR3 is CASSESGGRVQPQHF. The DNA of the CDR3 is TGTGCCAGCAGCGAATCAGGGGGCAGAGTTCAGCCCCAGCATTTT.